A selection of T cell receptor beta chains follows, all from one sample in a study of T-cell memory formation after mild COVID-19. TCRdb itself ran the 5' RACE reads through MiXCR, one entry per CDR3 protein. The sample lists some 410,000 distinct CDR3 sequences; 23% were seen once. The sequenced sample was PBMCs or a T cell subset sorted from them (not recorded which). The receptors stem from an adult woman who had mild COVID-19 (a few samples of this study predate the infection). Cell type and time point are not known. CDR3s include the opening cysteine and the closing phenylalanine or tryptophan. Each record gives: J gene, clone size, D gene, V gene, CDR3 protein, CDR3 DNA. D genes are given only for firm matches. Rows give clone size only sometimes, using once, few, many, or a class for an expanded clone.

J: TRBJ1-2
size: -
D: -
V: TRBV12-3/TRBV12-4
CDR3: CASSPLGTSGGYTF
DNA: TGTGCCAGCAGCCCCCTAGGCACCTCGGGTGGCTACACCTTC

J: TRBJ1-5
size: few
D: -
V: TRBV12-3/TRBV12-4
CDR3: CASSSLRNQPQHF
DNA: TGTGCCAGCAGTTCACTCCGCAATCAGCCCCAGCATTTT

J: TRBJ2-1
size: -
D: TRBD2
V: TRBV12-3/TRBV12-4
CDR3: CASSLGGLAVYNEQFF
DNA: TGTGCCAGCAGCCTTGGGGGACTAGCGGTTTACAATGAGCAGTTCTTC

J: TRBJ2-2
size: few
D: TRBD2
V: TRBV7-9
CDR3: CASSFGTSGGTNTGELFF
DNA: TGTGCCAGCAGCTTCGGGACTAGCGGGGGGACGAACACCGGGGAGCTGTTTTTT

J: TRBJ2-2
size: -
D: -
V: TRBV6-5
CDR3: CASSSGHGRTGELFF
DNA: TGTGCCAGCAGCTCGGGACATGGGAGGACCGGGGAGCTGTTTTTT

J: TRBJ2-5
size: few
D: TRBD2
V: TRBV6-5
CDR3: CASSYSTSGGQETQYF
DNA: TGTGCCAGCAGTTACTCGACTAGCGGGGGGCAGGAGACCCAGTACTTC

J: TRBJ2-1
size: few
D: -
V: TRBV4-2
CDR3: CASSPRLRDTFNEQFF
DNA: TGTGCCAGCAGCCCCCGGCTGCGGGACACCTTCAATGAGCAGTTCTTC

J: TRBJ2-3
size: -
D: -
V: TRBV18
CDR3: CASSPSKTTDTQYF
DNA: TGTGCCAGCTCACCCAGTAAAACCACAGATACGCAGTATTTT

J: TRBJ1-1
size: few
D: -
V: TRBV3-1
CDR3: CASSQGTATLEAFF
DNA: TGTGCCAGCAGCCAAGGGACAGCTACTCTTGAAGCTTTCTTT

J: TRBJ2-7
size: -
D: TRBD1
V: TRBV20-1
CDR3: CSALQGRGEQYF
DNA: TGCAGTGCTCTACAGGGGAGAGGCGAGCAGTACTTC

J: TRBJ1-1
size: -
D: -
V: TRBV11-2
CDR3: CASSLVAERTEAFF
DNA: TGTGCCAGCAGCTTAGTCGCAGAGAGGACTGAAGCTTTCTTT

J: TRBJ2-1
size: -
D: TRBD1
V: TRBV5-6
CDR3: CASSDTTGFNEQFF
DNA: TGTGCCAGCAGCGATACGACAGGGTTCAATGAGCAGTTCTTC

J: TRBJ2-1
size: few
D: -
V: TRBV3-1
CDR3: CASSQNHNEQFF
DNA: TGTGCCAGCAGCCAAAACCACAATGAGCAGTTCTTC

J: TRBJ2-7
size: few
D: -
V: TRBV27
CDR3: CASSLYGDGSYEQYF
DNA: TGTGCCAGCAGTTTATATGGGGACGGGTCCTACGAGCAGTACTTC

J: TRBJ2-3
size: few
D: TRBD2
V: TRBV3-1
CDR3: CASRPGLAGGDTQYF
DNA: TGTGCCAGCAGACCGGGACTAGCGGGGGGAGATACGCAGTATTTT

J: TRBJ2-7
size: few
D: TRBD1
V: TRBV4-1
CDR3: CASSHWTGDAYEQYF
DNA: TGCGCCAGCAGCCACTGGACAGGGGACGCCTACGAGCAGTACTTC

J: TRBJ2-1
size: -
D: TRBD2
V: TRBV5-1
CDR3: CASSRNRPSGGAREQFF
DNA: TGCGCCAGCAGCCGGAATCGGCCTAGCGGGGGGGCCCGTGAGCAGTTCTTC

J: TRBJ2-1
size: many
D: -
V: TRBV12-3/TRBV12-4
CDR3: CASSLPGGNEQFF
DNA: TGTGCCAGCAGTTTACCCGGGGGCAATGAGCAGTTCTTC

J: TRBJ1-1
size: few
D: -
V: TRBV25-1
CDR3: CASSEFSGPGEAFF
DNA: TGTGCCAGCAGTGAATTTAGTGGGCCGGGTGAAGCTTTCTTT

J: TRBJ2-6
size: -
D: TRBD2
V: TRBV7-9
CDR3: CASSQKLAGLSSGANVLTF
DNA: TGTGCCAGCAGCCAGAAACTAGCGGGCCTTAGCTCTGGGGCCAACGTCCTGACTTTC

J: TRBJ2-5
size: large
D: -
V: TRBV12-3/TRBV12-4
CDR3: CASSLMGARDGKETQYF
DNA: TGTGCCAGCAGCCTAATGGGGGCCCGGGACGGCAAAGAGACCCAGTACTTC

J: TRBJ2-5
size: -
D: -
V: TRBV5-4
CDR3: CASSPEYNQETQYF
DNA: TGTGCCAGCAGCCCGGAGTACAACCAAGAGACCCAGTACTTC